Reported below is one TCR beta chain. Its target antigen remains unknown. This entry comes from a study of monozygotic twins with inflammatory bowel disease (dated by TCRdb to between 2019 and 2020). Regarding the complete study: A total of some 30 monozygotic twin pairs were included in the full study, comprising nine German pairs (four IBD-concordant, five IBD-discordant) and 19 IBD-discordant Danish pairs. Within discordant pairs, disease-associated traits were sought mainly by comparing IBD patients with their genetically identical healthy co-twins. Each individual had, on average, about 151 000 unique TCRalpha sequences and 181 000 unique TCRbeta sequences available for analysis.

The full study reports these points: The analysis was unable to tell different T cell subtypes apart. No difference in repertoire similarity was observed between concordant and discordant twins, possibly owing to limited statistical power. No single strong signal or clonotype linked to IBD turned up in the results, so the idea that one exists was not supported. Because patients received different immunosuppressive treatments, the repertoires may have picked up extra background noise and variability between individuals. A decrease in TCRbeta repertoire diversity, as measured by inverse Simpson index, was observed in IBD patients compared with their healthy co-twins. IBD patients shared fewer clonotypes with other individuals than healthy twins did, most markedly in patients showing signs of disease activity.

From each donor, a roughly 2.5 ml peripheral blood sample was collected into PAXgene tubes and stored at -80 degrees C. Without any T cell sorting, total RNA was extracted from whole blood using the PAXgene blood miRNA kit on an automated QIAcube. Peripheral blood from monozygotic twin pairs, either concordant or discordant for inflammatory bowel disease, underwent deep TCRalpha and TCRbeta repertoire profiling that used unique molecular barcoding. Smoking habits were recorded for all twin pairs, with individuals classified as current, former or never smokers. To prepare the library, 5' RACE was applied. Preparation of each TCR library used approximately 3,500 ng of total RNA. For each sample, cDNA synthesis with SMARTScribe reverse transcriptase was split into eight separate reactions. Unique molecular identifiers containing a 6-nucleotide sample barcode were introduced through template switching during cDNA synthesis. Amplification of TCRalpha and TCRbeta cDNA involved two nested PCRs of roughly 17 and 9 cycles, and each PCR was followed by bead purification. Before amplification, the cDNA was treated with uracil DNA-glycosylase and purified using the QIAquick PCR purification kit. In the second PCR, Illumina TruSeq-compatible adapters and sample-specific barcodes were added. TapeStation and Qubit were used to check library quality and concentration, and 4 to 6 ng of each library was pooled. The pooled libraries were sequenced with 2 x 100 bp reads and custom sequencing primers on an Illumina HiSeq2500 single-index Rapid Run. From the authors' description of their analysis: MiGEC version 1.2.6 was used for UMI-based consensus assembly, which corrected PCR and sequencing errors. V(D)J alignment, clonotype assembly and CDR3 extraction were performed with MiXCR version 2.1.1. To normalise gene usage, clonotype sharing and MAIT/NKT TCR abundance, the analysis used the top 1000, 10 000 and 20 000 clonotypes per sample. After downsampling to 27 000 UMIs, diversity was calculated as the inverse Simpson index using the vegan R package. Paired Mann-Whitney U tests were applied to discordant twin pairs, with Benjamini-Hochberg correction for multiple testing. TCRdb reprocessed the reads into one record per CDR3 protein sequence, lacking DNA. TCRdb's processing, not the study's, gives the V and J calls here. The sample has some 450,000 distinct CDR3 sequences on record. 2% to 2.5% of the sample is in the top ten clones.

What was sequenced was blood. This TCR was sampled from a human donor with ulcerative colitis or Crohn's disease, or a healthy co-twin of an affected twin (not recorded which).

The CDR3 protein: CASSSKENQPQHF. The chain is encoded by TRBV2 joined to TRBJ1-5. Inclusive of the bounding cysteine and phenylalanine, the CDR3 is 13 residues long. No DNA sequence is on record. The CDR1 and CDR2 encoded by the germline V gene are SNHLY and FYNNEI.